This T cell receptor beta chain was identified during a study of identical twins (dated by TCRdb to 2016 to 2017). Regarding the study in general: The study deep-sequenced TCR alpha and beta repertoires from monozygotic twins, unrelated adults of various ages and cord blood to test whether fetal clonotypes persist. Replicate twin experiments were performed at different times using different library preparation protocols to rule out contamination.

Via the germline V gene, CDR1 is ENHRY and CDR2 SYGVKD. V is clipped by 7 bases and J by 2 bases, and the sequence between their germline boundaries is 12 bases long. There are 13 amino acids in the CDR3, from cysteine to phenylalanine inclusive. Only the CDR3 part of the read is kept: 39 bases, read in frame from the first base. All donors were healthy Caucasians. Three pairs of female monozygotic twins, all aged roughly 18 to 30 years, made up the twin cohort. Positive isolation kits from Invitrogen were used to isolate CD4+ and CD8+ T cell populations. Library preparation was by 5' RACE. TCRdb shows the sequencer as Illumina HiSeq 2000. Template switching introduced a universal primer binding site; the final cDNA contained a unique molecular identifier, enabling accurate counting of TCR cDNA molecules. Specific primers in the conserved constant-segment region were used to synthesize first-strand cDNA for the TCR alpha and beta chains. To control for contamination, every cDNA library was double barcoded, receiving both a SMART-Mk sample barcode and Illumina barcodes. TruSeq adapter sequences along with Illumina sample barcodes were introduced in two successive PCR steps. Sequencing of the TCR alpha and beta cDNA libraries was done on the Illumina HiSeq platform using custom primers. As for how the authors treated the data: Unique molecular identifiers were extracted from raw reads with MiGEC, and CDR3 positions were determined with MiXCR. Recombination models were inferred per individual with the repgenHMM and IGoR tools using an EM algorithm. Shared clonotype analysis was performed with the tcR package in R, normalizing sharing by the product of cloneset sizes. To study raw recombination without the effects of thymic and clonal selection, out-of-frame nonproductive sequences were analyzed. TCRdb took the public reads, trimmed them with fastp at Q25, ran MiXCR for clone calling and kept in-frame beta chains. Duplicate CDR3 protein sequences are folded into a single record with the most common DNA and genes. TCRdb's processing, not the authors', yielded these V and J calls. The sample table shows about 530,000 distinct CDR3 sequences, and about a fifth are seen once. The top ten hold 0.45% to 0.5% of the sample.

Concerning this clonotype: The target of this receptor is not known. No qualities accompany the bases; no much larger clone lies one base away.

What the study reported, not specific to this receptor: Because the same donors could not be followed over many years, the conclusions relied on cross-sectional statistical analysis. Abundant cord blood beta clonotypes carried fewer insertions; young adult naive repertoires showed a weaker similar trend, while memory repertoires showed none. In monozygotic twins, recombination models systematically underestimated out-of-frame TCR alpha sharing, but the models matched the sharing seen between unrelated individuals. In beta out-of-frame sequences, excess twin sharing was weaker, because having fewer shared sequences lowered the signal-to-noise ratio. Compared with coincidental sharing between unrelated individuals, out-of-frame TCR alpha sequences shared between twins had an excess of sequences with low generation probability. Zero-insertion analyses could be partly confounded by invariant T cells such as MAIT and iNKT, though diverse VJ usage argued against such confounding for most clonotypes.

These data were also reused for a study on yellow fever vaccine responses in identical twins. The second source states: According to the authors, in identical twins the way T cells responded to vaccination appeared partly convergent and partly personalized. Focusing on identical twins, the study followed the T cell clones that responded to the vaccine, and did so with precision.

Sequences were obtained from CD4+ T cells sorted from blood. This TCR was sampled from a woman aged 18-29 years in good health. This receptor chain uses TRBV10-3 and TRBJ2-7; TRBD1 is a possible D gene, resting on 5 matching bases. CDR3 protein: CAITTDSPYEQYF. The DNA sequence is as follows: TGTGCCATCACTACTGACAGTCCCTACGAGCAGTACTTC.